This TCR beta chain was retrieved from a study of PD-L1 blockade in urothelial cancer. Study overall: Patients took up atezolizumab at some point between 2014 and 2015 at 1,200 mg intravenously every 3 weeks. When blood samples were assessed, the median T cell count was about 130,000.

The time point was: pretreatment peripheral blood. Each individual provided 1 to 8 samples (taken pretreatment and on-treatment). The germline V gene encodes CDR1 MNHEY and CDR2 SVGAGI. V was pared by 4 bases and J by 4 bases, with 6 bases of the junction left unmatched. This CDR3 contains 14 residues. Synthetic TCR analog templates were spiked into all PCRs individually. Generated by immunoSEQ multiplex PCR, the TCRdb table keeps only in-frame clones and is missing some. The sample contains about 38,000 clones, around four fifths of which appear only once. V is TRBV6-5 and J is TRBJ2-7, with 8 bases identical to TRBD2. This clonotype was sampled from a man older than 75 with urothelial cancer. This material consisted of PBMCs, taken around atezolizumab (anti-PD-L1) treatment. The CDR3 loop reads CASSLREGLYEQYF. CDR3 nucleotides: TGTGCCAGCAGTTTACGGGAGGGACTATACGAGCAGTACTTC.